A selection of T cell receptor beta chains follows, all from one sample in a study of cytomegalovirus exposure and HLA in healthy donors. The repertoire was sequenced with immunoSEQ multiplex PCR; TCRdb's copy has only in-frame clones and lacks some. The repertoire holds roughly 120,000 clones, roughly two thirds seen once, with less than 2% in the top ten. Material: PBMCs. The receptors stem from a man aged 25 to 45 in good health and CMV-seropositive. The conserved cysteine and the conserved F or W are not part of the CDR3 here. Fields, in order: V gene, J gene, CDR3 protein.

TRBV5-6	TRBJ2-1	ASSLWTHEQF
TRBV28	TRBJ2-7	ASSLGGSLYEQY
TRBV18	TRBJ2-2	ASSSLPSGELF
TRBV9	TRBJ2-5	ASSPQGGIETQY
TRBV2	TRBJ1-4	ASSGQTTNEKLF
TRBV21-1	TRBJ1-2	ASSRGFNYGYT
TRBV5-1	TRBJ2-3	ASSLAGSGRGYEDTQY
TRBV4-2	TRBJ2-3	ASSQDPTGGSYQRTDTQY
TRBV5-1	TRBJ2-3	ASSDEDDTQY
TRBV7-7	TRBJ2-7	ASSPRAGADEQY
TRBV6-1	TRBJ1-5	ASMRSGQGNQPQH